This paragraph reports one T cell receptor beta chain. Profiling relied on immunoSEQ multiplex PCR, and the TCRdb table lists in-frame clones only, not all of them. The data show some 6,000 clones, 65% to 85% seen once. This entry belongs to a study of T cell repertoires in MIS-A myocarditis. The source is a young man with fulminant myocarditis from multisystem inflammatory syndrome in adults (MIS-A) after COVID-19. The sample comprised interventricular septum heart tissue obtained at autopsy.

CDR3 in amino acids: CASSEALQLKQFF. The CDR3 nucleotides are TGTGCCAGCAGTGAAGCGCTTCAGTTGAAGCAGTTCTTC. The chain joins TRBV2 to TRBJ2-1; D ambiguous. V dropped 0 bases and J dropped 11 bases, with 11 bases sitting between them. Germline CDR1 SNHLY, CDR2 FYNNEI. The CDR3 consists of 13 residues.